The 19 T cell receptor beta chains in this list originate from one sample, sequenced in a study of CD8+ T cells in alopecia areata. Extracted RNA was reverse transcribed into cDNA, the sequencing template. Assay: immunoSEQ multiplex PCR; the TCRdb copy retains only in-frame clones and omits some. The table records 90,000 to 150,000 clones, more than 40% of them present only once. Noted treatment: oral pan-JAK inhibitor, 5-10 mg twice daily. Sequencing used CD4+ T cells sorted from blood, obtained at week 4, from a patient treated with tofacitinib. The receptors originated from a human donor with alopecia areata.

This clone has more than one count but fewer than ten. CDR3 amino acids: CASSFDRGGYTF. Here the CDR3 DNA reads TGTGCCAGCAGCTTTGACAGGGGAGGCTACACCTTC. V gene TRBV7-9 combines with J gene TRBJ1-2; TRBD1 agrees at 8 bases. Germline CDR1 SEHNR, CDR2 FQNEAQ (reference sequence). The CDR3 spans 12 residues. J gave up 8 bases and V 3 bases, and 2 bases lay outside the gene matches.

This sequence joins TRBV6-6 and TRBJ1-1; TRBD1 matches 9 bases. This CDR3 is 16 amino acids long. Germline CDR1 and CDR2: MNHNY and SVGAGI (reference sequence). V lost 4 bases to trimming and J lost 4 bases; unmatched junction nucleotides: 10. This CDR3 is CASSSGTGLRTTEAFF. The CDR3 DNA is TGTGCCAGCAGTTCCGGGACAGGGCTGAGGACCACTGAAGCTTTCTTT.

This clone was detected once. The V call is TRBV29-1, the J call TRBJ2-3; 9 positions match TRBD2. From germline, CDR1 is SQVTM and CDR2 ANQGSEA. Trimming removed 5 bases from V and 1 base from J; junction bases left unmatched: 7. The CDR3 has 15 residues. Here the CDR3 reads CSVPPQRGGTDTQYF. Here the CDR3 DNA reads TGCAGCGTTCCGCCCCAGCGGGGGGGCACAGATACGCAGTATTTT.

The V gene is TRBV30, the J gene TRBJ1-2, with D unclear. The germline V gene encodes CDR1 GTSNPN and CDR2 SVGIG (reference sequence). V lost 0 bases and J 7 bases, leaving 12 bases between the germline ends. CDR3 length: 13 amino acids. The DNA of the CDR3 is TGTGCCTGGAGTGTACGGGTACGAAGTGGCTACACCTTC. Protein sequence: CAWSVRVRSGYTF.

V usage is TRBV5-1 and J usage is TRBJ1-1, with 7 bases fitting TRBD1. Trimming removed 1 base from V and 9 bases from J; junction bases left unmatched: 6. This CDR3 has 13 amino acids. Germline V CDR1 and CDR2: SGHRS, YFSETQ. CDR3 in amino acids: CASSLWAGGQAFF. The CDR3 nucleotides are TGCGCCAGCAGCTTGTGGGCAGGGGGTCAAGCTTTCTTT.

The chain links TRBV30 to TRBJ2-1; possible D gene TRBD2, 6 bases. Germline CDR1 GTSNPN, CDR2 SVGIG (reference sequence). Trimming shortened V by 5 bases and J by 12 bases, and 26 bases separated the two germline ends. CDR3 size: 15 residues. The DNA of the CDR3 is TGTGCCTGGGCCCCTGGAACTAGCTCTCCCGTGGGGCAGTTCTTC. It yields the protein CAWAPGTSSPVGQFF.

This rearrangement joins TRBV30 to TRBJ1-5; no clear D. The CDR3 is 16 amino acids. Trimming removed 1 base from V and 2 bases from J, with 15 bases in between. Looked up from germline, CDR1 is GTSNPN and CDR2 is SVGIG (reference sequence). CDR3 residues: CAWSARRQSGNQPQHF. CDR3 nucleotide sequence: TGTGCCTGGAGTGCTCGCCGGCAGTCGGGCAATCAGCCCCAGCATTTT.

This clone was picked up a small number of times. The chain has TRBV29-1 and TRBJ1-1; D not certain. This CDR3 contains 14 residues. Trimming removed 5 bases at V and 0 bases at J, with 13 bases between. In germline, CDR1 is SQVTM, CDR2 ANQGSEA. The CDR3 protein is CSVRFGGLNTEAFF. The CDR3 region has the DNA TGCAGCGTTCGCTTTGGTGGGTTGAACACTGAAGCTTTCTTT.

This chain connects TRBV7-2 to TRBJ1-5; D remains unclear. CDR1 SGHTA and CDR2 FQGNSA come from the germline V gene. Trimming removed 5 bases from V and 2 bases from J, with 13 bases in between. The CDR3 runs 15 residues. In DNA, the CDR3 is TGTGCCAGCAGCCCCAATTGGGCTGGCAATCAGCCCCAGCATTTT. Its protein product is CASSPNWAGNQPQHF.

The DNA of the CDR3 is TGTGCCTTCATCGGATACAATGAGCAGTTCTTC. Translating it yields CAFIGYNEQFF. The chain couples TRBV30 to TRBJ2-1; no reliable D call. The CDR3 covers 11 residues. The V end lost 7 bases, the J end lost 4 bases, and 8 bases lay between the germline ends. From germline, CDR1 is GTSNPN and CDR2 SVGIG (reference sequence).

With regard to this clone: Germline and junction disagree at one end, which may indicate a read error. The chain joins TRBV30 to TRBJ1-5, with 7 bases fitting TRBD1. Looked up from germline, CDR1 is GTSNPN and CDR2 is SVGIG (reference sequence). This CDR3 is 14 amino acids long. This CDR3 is CAWSVQGWRQLQHF. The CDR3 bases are TGTGCCTGGAGTGTACAGGGGTGGCGACAGCTCCAGCATTTT.

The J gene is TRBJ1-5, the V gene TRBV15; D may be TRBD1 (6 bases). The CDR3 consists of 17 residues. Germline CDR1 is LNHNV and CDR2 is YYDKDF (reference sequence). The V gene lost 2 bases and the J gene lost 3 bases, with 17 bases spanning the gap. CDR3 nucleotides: TGTGCCACCAGCAGAAACCAAGGGAGGGGGTTCAATCAGCCCCAGCATTTT. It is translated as CATSRNQGRGFNQPQHF. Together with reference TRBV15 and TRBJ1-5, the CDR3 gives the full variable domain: DAMVIQNPRYQVTQFGKPVTLSCSQTLNHNVMYWYQQKSSQAPKLLFHYYDKDFNNEADTPDNFQSRRPNTSFCFLDIRSPGLGDTAMYLCATSRNQGRGFNQPQHFGDGTRLSIL.

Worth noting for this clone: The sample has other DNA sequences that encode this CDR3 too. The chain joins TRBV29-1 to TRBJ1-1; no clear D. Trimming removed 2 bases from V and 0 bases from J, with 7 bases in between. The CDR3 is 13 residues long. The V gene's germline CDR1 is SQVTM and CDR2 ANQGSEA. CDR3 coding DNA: TGCAGCGTTGAACGAAGAATGAACACTGAAGCTTTCTTT. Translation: CSVERRMNTEAFF.

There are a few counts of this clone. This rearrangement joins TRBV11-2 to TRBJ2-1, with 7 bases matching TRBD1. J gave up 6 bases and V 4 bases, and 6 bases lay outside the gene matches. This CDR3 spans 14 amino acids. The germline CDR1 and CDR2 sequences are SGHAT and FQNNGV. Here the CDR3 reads CASSSGQKLNEQFF. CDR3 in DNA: TGTGCCAGCAGCTCGGGACAGAAACTCAATGAGCAGTTCTTC. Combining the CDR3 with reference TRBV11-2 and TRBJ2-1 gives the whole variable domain EAGVAQSPRYKIIEKRQSVAFWCNPISGHATLYWYQQILGQGPKLLIQFQNNGVVDDSQLPKDRFSAERLKGVDSTLKIQPAKLEDSAVYLCASSSGQKLNEQFFGPGTRLTVL.

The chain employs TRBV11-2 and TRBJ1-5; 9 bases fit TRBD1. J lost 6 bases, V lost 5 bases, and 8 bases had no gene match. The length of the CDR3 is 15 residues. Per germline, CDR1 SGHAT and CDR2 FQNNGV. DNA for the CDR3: TGTGCCAGCAGCGAATGGACAGGGGTGGGTCAGCCCCAGCATTTT. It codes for CASSEWTGVGQPQHF.

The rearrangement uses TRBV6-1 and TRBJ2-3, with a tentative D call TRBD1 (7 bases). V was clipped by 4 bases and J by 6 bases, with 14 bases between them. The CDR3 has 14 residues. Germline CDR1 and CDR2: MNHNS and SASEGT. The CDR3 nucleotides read TGTGCCAGCAGTGCATCTTCAGGGGGGGATACGCAGTATTTT. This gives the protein CASSASSGGDTQYF.

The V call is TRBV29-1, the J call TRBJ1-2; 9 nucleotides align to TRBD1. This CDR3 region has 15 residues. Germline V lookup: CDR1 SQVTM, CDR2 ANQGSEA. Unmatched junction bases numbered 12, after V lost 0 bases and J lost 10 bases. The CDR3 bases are TGCAGCGTTGAAGATGGGGTTCGGACAGGGGATTACTACACCTTC. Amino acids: CSVEDGVRTGDYYTF.

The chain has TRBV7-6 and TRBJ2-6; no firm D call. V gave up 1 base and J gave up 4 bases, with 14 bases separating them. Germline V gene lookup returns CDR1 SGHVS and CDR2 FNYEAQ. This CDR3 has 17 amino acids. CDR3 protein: CASSLEGRASGANVLTF. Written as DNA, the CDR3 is TGTGCCAGCAGCTTAGAGGGCCGGGCATCGGGGGCCAACGTCCTGACTTTC.

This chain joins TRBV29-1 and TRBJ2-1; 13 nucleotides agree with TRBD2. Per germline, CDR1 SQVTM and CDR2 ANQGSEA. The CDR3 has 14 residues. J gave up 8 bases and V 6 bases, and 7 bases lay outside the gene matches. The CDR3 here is CSVGLAGEADEQFF. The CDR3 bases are TGCAGCGTAGGACTAGCGGGAGAAGCGGATGAGCAGTTCTTC.